The source of this T cell receptor beta chain is a study of response to subunit inactivated influenza vaccine. About this clonotype itself: Its antigen is unidentified.

TCRdb processed the RT-PCR reads anew with MiXCR; each CDR3 protein has one entry. The sample contains about half a million distinct CDR3 sequences, about 25% of which appear only once. Study-wide points: Authors suggested few new T cells are recruited by each seasonal influenza vaccination.

This CDR3 comprises 14 residues. CDR1 and CDR2 (germline): DFQATT, SNEGSKA (reference sequence). V dropped 5 bases and J dropped 15; count of bases not matched to a gene: 10. This chain joins TRBV20-1 and TRBJ2-1; 16 bases agree with TRBD2. This clonotype was sampled from a man in his fifties who received an inactivated influenza vaccine. The sequenced sample was CD4+ T cells sorted from PBMCs, obtained roughly 5 days after vaccination. CDR3 sequence (DNA): TGCAGTGCTTTTGCTGGGACTAGCGGGGGGGCACGGTTCTTC. This encodes CSAFAGTSGGARFF.